The clone carrying this T cell receptor beta chain is deemed large. As yet, its antigen is unknown. CD25-based Treg depletion was applied to purified naive CD4+ T cells. V lost 7 bases and J lost 3, with 12 bases in between. This CDR3 contains 13 residues. Amplification of TRBV12-4/TRBJ1-2 clonotypes used adaptor-ligated barcode primers. One entry per CDR3 protein, called by TCRdb with MiXCR from the multiplex PCR reads. Among 350 to 500 distinct CDR3 sequences listed, around a fifth were seen once. Regarding the study as a whole: Tumor memory CD4+ T cell TCR gene usage clustered with blood and lymph node memory CD4+ cells and lymph node naive CD4+ cells. Tumor-infiltrating Treg TCR alpha and beta sequences overlapped most with tumor naive CD4+ T cells, then blood naive.

This TCR came from a female donor with breast cancer. The rearrangement links TRBV12-3 or TRBV12-4 to TRBJ1-2; D is uncertain. The specimen was naive CD4+ T cells sorted from blood. Subset denoted: naive CD4+ T cells, CD4+CD45RA+CD25-. This chain's CDR3 is CASTLNADYGYTF. The DNA for the CDR3 is TGTGCCAGCACCCTCAACGCTGACTATGGCTACACCTTC.